This T cell receptor beta chain was found in a study of blood T cell repertoires in COVID-19. Study-wide context: Sources were T cells, B-cell-depleted T cells, or PBMCs; the material itself was cDNA or gDNA.

The CDR3 loop spans 13 amino acids. J was trimmed by 3 bases and V by 2 bases; bases with no gene match: 0. Germline V gene sequence: CDR1 MNHNY, CDR2 SVGAGI (reference sequence). The authors' processing: Amplified reference gene primers provided the basis for estimating nucleated cell counts. Here immunoSEQ multiplex PCR was the method, and the copy in TCRdb shows in-frame clones only, minus some. V and J calls and clone size are those listed in that table; D and trimming were worked out from the DNA. This table holds 150,000 or so clones, 75% to 85% found once. The J gene is TRBJ1-2, the V gene TRBV6-6; 7 bases align to TRBD1. The TCR originated in a woman aged 55-70 years with COVID-19, enrolled during active disease. Material: peripheral blood. CDR3 amino acids: CASSYQGDYGYTF. The CDR3 nucleotides read TGTGCCAGCAGTTACCAGGGGGACTATGGCTACACCTTC.